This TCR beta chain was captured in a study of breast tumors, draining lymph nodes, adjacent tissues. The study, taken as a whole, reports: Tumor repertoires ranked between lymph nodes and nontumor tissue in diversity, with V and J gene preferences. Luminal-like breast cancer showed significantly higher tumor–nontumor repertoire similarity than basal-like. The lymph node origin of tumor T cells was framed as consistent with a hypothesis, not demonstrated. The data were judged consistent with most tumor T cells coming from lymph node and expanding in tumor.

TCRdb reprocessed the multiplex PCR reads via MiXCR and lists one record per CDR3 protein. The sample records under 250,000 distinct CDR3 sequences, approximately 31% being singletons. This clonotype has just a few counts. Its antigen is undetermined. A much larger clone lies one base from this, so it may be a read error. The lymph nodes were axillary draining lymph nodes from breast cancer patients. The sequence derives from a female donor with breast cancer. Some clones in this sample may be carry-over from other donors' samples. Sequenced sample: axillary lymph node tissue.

CDR3 loop: CASSLPSGRATDTQYF. The CDR3 DNA is TGTGCCAGCAGCTTACCTAGCGGGAGGGCGACAGATACGCAGTATTTT. The chain employs TRBV13 and TRBJ2-3; 12 positions match TRBD2. V lost 2 bases, J lost 3 bases, and 3 bases stayed unmatched. Looked up from germline, CDR1 is PRHDT and CDR2 is FYEKMQ (reference sequence). The CDR3 has 16 residues.